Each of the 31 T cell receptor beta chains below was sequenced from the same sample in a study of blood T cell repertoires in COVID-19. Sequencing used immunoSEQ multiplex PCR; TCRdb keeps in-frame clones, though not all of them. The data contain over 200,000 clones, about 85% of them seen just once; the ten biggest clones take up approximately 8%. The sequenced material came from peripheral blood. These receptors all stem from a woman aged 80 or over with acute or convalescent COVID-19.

CDR3 sequence reads: CASSFFDGTGGNEQYF. The CDR3 bases are TGTGCCAGTAGTTTCTTCGACGGGACAGGGGGCAACGAGCAGTACTTC. V is TRBV19 and J is TRBJ2-7; 12 nucleotides match TRBD1. The V segment lost 5 bases and the J segment 5 bases; nucleotides outside the gene matches: 10. This CDR3 has 16 amino acids. Per germline, CDR1 LNHDA and CDR2 SQIVND (reference sequence). The whole variable domain, remainder taken from reference TRBV19 and TRBJ2-7, is DGGITQSPKYLFRKEGQNVTLSCEQNLNHDAMYWYRQDPGQGLRLIYYSQIVNDFQKGDIAEGYSVSREKKESFPLTVTSAQKNPTAFYLCASSFFDGTGGNEQYFGPGTRLTVT.

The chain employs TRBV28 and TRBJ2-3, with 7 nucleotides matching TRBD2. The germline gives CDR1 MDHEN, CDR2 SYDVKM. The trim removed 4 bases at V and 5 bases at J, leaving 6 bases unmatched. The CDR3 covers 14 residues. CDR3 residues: CASSWEGRGDTQYF. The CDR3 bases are TGTGCCAGCAGTTGGGAGGGGCGGGGAGATACGCAGTATTTT.

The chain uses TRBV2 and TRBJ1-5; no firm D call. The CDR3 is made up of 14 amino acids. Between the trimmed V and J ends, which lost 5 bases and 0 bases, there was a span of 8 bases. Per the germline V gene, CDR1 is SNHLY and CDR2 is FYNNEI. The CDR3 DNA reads TGTGCCAGCAGTTCGGGGTATAGCAATCAGCCCCAGCATTTT. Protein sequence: CASSSGYSNQPQHF. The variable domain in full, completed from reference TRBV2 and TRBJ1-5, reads EPEVTQTPSHQVTQMGQEVILRCVPISNHLYFYWYRQILGQKVEFLVSFYNNEISEKSEIFDDQFSVERPDGSNFTLKIRSTKLEDSAMYFCASSSGYSNQPQHFGDGTRLSIL.

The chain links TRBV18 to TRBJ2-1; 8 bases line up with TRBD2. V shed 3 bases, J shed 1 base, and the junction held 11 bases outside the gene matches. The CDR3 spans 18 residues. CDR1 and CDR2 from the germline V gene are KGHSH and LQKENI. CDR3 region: CASSPVRSGSRSYNEQFF. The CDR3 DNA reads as TGTGCCAGCTCACCGGTTCGCAGCGGGAGTAGGTCCTACAATGAGCAGTTCTTC.

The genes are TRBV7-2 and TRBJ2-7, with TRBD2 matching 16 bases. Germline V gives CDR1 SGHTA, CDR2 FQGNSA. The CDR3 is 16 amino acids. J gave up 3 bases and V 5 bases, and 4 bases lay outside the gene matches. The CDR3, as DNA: TGTGCCAGCAGCCCGGGACTAGCGGGGGGGCTCTACGAGCAGTACTTC. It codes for CASSPGLAGGLYEQYF.

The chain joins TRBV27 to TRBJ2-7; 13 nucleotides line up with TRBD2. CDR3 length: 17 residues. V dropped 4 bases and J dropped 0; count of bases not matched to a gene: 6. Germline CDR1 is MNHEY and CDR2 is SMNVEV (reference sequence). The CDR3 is CASSSRLAGGFSYEQYF. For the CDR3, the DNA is TGTGCCAGCAGTTCCCGACTAGCGGGGGGCTTCTCCTACGAGCAGTACTTC.

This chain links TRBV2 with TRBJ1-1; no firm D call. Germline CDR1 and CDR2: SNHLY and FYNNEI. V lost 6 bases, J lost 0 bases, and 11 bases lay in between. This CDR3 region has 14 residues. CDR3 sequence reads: CASRLHNLNTEAFF. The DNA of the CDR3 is TGTGCCAGCAGACTACATAACCTGAACACTGAAGCTTTCTTT.

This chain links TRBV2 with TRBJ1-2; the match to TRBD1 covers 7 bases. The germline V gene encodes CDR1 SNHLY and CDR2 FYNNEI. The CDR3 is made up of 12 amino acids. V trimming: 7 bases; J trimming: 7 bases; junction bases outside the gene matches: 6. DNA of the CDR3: TGTGCCAGCAATTTTGACAGGGCTGGCTACACCTTC. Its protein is CASNFDRAGYTF.

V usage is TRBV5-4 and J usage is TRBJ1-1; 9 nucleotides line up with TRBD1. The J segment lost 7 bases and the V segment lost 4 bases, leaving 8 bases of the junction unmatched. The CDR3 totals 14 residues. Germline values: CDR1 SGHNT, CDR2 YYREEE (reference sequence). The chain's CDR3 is CASSNPGQGGEAFF. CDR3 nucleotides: TGTGCCAGCAGCAATCCGGGACAGGGAGGTGAAGCTTTCTTT.

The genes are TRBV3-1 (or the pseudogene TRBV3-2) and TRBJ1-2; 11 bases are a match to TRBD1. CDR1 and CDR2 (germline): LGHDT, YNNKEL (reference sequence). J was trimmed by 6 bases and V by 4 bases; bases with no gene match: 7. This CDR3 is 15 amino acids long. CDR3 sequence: CASSLWDRGKHGYTF. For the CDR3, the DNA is TGTGCCAGCAGCCTTTGGGACAGGGGGAAACATGGCTACACCTTC.

The CDR3 DNA reads as TGTGCCAGCAGCTCAAACGACGGGTCTCCCCAGCATTTT. It encodes CASSSNDGSPQHF. The chain employs TRBV9 and TRBJ1-5; D remains ambiguous. The ends were cut back, 4 bases at V and 10 bases at J, with 15 bases in the middle. The CDR3 extends over 13 amino acids. Looked up from germline, CDR1 is SGDLS and CDR2 is YYNGEE.

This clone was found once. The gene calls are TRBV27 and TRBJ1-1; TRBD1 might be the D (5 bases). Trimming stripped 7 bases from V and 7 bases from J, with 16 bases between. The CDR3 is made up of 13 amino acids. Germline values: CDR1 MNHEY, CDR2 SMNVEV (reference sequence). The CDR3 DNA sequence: TGTGCCAGCAAGCAGTCTGGGGGACTTGAAGCTTTCTTT. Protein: CASKQSGGLEAFF.

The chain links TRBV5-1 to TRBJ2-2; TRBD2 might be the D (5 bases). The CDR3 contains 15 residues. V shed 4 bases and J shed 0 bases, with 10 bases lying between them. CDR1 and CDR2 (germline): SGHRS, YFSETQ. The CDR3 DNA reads TGCGCCAGCAGCGGAAGCGGTCCGAACACCGGGGAGCTGTTTTTT. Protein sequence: CASSGSGPNTGELFF. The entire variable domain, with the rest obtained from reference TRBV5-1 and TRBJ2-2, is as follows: KAGVTQTPRYLIKTRGQQVTLSCSPISGHRSVSWYQQTPGQGLQFLFEYFSETQRNKGNFPGRFSGRQFSNSRSEMNVSTLELGDSALYLCASSGSGPNTGELFFGEGSRLTVL.

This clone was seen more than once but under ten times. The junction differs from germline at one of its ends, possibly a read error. The CDR3 spells CASSLADRATDFNQPQHF. CDR3 DNA: TGTGCCAGCAGCCTAGCGGACAGGGCCACCGACTTTAATCAGCCCCAGCATTTT. V is TRBV7-8 and J is TRBJ1-5, with TRBD1 matching 8 bases. This CDR3 comprises 18 residues. CDR1 and CDR2 (germline): SGHVS, FQNEAQ.

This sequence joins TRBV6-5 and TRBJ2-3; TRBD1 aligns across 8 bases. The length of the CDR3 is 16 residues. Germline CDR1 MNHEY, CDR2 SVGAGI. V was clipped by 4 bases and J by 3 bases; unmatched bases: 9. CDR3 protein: CASSSRDRIGTDTQYF. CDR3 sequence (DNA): TGTGCCAGCAGTTCCAGGGACAGGATAGGAACAGATACGCAGTATTTT.

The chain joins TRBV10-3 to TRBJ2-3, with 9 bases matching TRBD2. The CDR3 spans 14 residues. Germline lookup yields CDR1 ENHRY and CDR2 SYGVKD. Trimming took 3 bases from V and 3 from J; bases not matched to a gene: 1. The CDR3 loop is CAISDLAGTDTQYF. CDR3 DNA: TGTGCCATCAGTGACCTAGCGGGGACAGATACGCAGTATTTT.

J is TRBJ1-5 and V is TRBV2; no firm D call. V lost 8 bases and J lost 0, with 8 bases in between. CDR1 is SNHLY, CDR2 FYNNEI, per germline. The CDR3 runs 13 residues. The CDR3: CASERDSNQPQHF. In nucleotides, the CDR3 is TGTGCCAGCGAACGGGATAGCAATCAGCCCCAGCATTTT.

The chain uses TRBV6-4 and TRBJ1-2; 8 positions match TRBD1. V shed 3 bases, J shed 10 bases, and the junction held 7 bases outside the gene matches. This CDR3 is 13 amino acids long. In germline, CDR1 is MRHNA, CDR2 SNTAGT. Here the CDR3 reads CASSEGTGSYYTF. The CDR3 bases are TGTGCCAGCAGTGAAGGGACAGGATCTTACTACACCTTC.

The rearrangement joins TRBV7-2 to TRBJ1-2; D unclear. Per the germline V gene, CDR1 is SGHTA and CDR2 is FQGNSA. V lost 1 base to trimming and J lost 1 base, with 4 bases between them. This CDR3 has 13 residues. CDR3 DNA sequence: TGTGCCAGCAGCTTAGGTATTAACTATGGCTACACCTTC. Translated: CASSLGINYGYTF.

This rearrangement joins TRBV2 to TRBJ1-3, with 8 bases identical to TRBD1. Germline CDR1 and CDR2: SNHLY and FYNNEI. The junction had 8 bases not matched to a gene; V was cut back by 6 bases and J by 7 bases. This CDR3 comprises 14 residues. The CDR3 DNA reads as TGTGCCAGCAGGCCTGGACAGGGAGCCAACACCATATATTTT. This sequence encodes CASRPGQGANTIYF. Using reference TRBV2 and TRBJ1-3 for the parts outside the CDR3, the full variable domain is EPEVTQTPSHQVTQMGQEVILRCVPISNHLYFYWYRQILGQKVEFLVSFYNNEISEKSEIFDDQFSVERPDGSNFTLKIRSTKLEDSAMYFCASRPGQGANTIYFGEGSWLTVV.

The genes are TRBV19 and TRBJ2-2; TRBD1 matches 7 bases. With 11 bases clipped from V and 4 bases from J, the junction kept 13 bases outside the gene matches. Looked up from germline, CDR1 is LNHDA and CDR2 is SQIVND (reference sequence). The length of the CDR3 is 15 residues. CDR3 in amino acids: CAVKVGQGVTGELFF. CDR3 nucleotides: TGTGCCGTTAAGGTTGGGCAGGGGGTCACCGGGGAGCTGTTTTTT.

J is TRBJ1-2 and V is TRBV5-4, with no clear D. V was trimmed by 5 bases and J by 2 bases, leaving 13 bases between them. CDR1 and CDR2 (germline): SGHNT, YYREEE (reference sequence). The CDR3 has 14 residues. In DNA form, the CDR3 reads TGTGCCAGCAGTGCCCCTGGGCGCAACTATGGCTACACCTTC. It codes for CASSAPGRNYGYTF.

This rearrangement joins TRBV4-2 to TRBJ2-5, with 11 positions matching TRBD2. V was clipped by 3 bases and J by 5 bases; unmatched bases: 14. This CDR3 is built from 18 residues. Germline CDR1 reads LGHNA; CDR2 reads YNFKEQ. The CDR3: CASSQRGPGLADRETQYF. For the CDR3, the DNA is TGTGCCAGCAGCCAGAGAGGGCCGGGACTAGCGGATCGGGAGACCCAGTACTTC.

Here the CDR3 DNA reads TGTGCCAGCAGCCAAGATCATAGTAGTGAGCAGTTCTTC. Translation gives CASSQDHSSEQFF. This rearrangement joins TRBV3-1 (or the pseudogene TRBV3-2) to TRBJ2-1; no firm D call. V was shortened by 0 bases and J by 9 bases, with 9 bases between the two germline ends. The germline V gene encodes CDR1 LGHDT and CDR2 YNNKEL (reference sequence). This CDR3 is 13 amino acids long.

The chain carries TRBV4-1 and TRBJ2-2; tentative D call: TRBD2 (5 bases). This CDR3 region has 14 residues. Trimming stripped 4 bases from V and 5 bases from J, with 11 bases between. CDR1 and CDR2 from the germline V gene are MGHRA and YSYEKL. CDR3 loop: CASSPGGYTGELFF. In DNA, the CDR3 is TGCGCCAGCAGCCCCGGCGGGTATACCGGGGAGCTGTTTTTT.

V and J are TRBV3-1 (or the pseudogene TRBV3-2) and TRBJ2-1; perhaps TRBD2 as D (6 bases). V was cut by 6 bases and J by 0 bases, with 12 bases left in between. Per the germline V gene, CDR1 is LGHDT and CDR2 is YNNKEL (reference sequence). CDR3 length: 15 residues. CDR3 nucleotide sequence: TGTGCCAGCAGGGCGGGACGGAGCTCCTACAATGAGCAGTTCTTC. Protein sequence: CASRAGRSSYNEQFF.

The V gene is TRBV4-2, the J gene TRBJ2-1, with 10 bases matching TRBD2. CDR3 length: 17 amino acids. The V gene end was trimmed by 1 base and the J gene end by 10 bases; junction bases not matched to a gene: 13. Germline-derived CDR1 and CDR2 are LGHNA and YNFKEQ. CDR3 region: CASSQGPALAGSGEQFF. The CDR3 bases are TGTGCCAGCAGCCAAGGTCCAGCACTAGCGGGGTCTGGGGAGCAGTTCTTC.

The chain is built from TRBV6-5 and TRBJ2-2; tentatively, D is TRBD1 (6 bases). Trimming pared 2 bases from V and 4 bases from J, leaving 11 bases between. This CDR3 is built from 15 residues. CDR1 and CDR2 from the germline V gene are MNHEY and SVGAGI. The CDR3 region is CASSYTQGSTGELFF. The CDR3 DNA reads TGTGCCAGCAGTTACACCCAGGGGAGCACCGGGGAGCTGTTTTTT.

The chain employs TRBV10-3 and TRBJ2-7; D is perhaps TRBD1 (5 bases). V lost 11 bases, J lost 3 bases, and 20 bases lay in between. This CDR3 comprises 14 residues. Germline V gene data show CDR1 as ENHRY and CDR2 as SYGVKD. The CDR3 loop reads CASTTAPRGYEQYF. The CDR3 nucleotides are TGTGCCTCAACGACAGCACCTAGGGGCTACGAGCAGTACTTC.

The CDR3 is CASGGLESSYNEQFF. In nucleotides, the CDR3 is TGCGCCAGCGGAGGACTTGAGAGCTCCTACAATGAGCAGTTCTTC. The chain recombines TRBV10-2 with TRBJ2-1, with D maybe TRBD2 (5 bases). Germline V gives CDR1 WSHSY, CDR2 SAAADI. There are 15 residues in the CDR3. V dropped 8 bases and J dropped 0 bases, with 14 bases sitting between them.

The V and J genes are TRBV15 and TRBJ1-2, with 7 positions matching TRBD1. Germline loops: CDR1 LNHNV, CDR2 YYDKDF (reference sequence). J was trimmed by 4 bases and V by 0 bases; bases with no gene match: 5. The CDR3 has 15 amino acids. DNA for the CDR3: TGTGCCACCAGCAGAGATGGGACAGTCTTCTATGGCTACACCTTC. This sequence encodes CATSRDGTVFYGYTF.